This is a list of T cell receptor beta chains from one sample in a study of blood T cell repertoires in COVID-19. Assay: immunoSEQ multiplex PCR; the TCRdb copy retains only in-frame clones and omits some. The table lists approximately 70,000 clones, approximately 90% of them singletons. Sequencing was done on a sample of peripheral blood. Every receptor here comes from a woman aged 50 to 60 with acute or convalescent COVID-19. The CDR3 runs from the conserved cysteine through the conserved F or W. D genes are given only for firm matches. Not all rows give a size; the values are once, few, many and, for expanded clones, a class.

TRBD2,-,TRBJ2-7,16,TRBV5-8,TGTGCCAGCAGCCTAGGCGGGAGCGGGAGGCTCCGCGAGCAGTACTTC,CASSLGGSGRLREQYF
TRBD1,-,TRBJ2-7,16,TRBV7-9,TGTGCCAGCAGTAGAAATGGACAGGGTGAATTTGGCGAGCAGTACTTC,CASSRNGQGEFGEQYF
TRBD1,-,TRBJ1-6,15,TRBV9,TGTGCCAGCAGCGCGCCGGGACAGGGAGATTCACCCCTCCACTTT,CASSAPGQGDSPLHF
-,-,TRBJ2-4,13,TRBV28,TGTGCCAGCAAAGACAGAACCTCAAACATTCAGTACTTC,CASKDRTSNIQYF
-,-,TRBJ2-7,15,TRBV28,TGTGCCAGCAGTCAGTGGGCAGATCGAAGCTACGAGCAGTACTTC,CASSQWADRSYEQYF
-,-,TRBJ2-7,13,TRBV13,TGTGCCAGCGGCAGGGGCAGCTCCTACGAGCAGTACTTC,CASGRGSSYEQYF
TRBD1,once,TRBJ1-2,15,TRBV18,TGTGCCAGCTCAGCCGACTCCTGGACAGGGAGAGGCTACACCTTC,CASSADSWTGRGYTF
TRBD1,-,TRBJ1-2,14,TRBV5-1,TGCGCCAGCAGGGGACAGGGATTTAACTATGGCTACACCTTC,CASRGQGFNYGYTF
-,-,TRBJ1-2,11,TRBV30,TGTGCCTGGGCGACGGCGGGCGGCTACACCTTC,CAWATAGGYTF
-,-,TRBJ2-1,14,TRBV5-1,TGCGCCAGCAGACAAGGGGGGGAGTACAATGAGCAGTTCTTC,CASRQGGEYNEQFF
-,-,TRBJ1-1,13,TRBV30,TGTGCCTGGAGCAGGCAGGGGAACACTGAAGCTTTCTTT,CAWSRQGNTEAFF
TRBD1,-,TRBJ2-7,16,TRBV6-1,TGTGCCAGCAGTGAACAGGGACAGGGGGGACTCTACGAGCAGTACTTC,CASSEQGQGGLYEQYF
TRBD1,-,TRBJ2-1,17,TRBV7-8,TGTGCCAGCAGCCCAAGGGCGGGGACAGGGGCCTACAATGAGCAGTTCTTC,CASSPRAGTGAYNEQFF
-,-,TRBJ2-7,15,TRBV4-3,TGCGCCAGCAGCCAAGATAGTGGACTCTTCTACGAGCAGTACTTC,CASSQDSGLFYEQYF
-,few,TRBJ1-5,13,TRBV2,TGTGCCAGCAGTACCGGTCGTATGGAGCCCCAGCATTTT,CASSTGRMEPQHF
TRBD1,-,TRBJ1-4,18,TRBV6-1,TGTGCCAGCAGTGCAGGGACAGTCGTCCTCGCAACTAATGAAAAACTGTTTTTT,CASSAGTVVLATNEKLFF
-,few,TRBJ1-2,14,TRBV5-4,TGTGCCAGCAGCCCCACAGGGATGGGACATGGCTACACCTTC,CASSPTGMGHGYTF